What follows is one T cell receptor beta chain and its context. TCRdb keeps only in-frame clones here, not all; method: immunoSEQ multiplex PCR. The repertoire includes over 3,500 clones, approximately 82% of them detected once, and more than 25% sits in the top ten. The data derive from a study of hypomethylating agent response in myelodysplastic syndrome. The clonotype originates from a human donor with myelodysplastic syndrome. This material consisted of bone marrow, taken before or after starting hypomethylating agent treatment for myelodysplastic syndrome (not recorded which).

CDR3 DNA: TGTGCCAGCAGTTTGACAGTCTACGAGCAGTACTTC. Its translation: CASSLTVYEQYF. The chain employs TRBV28 and TRBJ2-7, with D possibly matching TRBD1 (5 bases). There are 12 residues in the CDR3. Germline V gene lookup returns CDR1 MDHEN and CDR2 SYDVKM. Trimming took 3 bases from V and 3 from J, leaving 6 bases between them.